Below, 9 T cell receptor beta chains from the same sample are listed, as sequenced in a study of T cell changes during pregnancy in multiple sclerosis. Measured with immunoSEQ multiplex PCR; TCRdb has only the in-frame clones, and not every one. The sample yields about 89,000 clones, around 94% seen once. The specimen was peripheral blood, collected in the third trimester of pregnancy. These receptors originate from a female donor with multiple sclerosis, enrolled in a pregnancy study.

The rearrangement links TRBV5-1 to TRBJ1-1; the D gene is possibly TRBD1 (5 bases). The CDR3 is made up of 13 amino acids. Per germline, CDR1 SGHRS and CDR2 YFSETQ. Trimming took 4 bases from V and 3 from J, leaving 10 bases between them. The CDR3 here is CASSPDSYTEAFF. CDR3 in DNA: TGCGCCAGCAGCCCTGACAGTTACACTGAAGCTTTCTTT.

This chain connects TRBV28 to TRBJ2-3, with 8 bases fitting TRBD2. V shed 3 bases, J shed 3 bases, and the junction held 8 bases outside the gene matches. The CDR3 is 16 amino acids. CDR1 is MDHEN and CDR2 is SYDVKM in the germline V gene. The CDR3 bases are TGTGCCAGCAGTTTCTATTCACTAGCGGCTACAGATACGCAGTATTTT. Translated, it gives CASSFYSLAATDTQYF. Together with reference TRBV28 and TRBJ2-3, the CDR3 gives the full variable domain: DVKVTQSSRYLVKRTGEKVFLECVQDMDHENMFWYRQDPGLGLRLIYFSYDVKMKEKGDIPEGYSVSREKKERFSLILESASTNQTSMYLCASSFYSLAATDTQYFGPGTRLTVL.

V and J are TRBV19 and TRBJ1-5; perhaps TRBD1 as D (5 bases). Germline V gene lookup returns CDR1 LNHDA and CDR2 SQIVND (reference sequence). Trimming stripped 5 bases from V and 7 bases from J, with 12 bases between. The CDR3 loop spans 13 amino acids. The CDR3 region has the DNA TGTGCCAGTAGTGAAGGGGAGGGACAGCCCCAGCATTTT. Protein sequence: CASSEGEGQPQHF.

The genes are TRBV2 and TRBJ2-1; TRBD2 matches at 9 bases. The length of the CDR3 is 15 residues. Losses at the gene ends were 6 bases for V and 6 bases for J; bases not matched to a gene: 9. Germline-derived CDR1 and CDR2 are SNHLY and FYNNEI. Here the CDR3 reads CASSLLAGLSNEQFF. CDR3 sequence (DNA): TGTGCCAGCAGCCTCCTAGCGGGGTTAAGCAATGAGCAGTTCTTC. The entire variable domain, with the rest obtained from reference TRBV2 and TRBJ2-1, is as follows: EPEVTQTPSHQVTQMGQEVILRCVPISNHLYFYWYRQILGQKVEFLVSFYNNEISEKSEIFDDQFSVERPDGSNFTLKIRSTKLEDSAMYFCASSLLAGLSNEQFFGPGTRLTVL.

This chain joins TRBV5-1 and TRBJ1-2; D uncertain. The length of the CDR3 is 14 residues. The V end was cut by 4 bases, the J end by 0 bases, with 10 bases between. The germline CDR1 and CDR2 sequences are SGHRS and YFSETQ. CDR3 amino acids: CASSQTEANYGYTF. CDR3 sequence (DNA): TGCGCCAGCAGCCAAACAGAAGCTAACTATGGCTACACCTTC.

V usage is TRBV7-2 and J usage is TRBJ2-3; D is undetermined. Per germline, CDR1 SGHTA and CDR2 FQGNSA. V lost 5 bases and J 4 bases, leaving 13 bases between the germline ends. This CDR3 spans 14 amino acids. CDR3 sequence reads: CASSHISPPDTQYF. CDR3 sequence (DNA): TGTGCCAGCAGCCATATTAGCCCCCCAGATACGCAGTATTTT.

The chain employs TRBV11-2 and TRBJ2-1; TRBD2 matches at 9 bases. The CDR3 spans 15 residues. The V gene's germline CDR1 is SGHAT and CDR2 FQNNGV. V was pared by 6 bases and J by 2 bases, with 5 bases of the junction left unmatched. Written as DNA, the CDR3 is TGTGCCAGCAGTTCGACTAGCGGCCCCTACAATGAGCAGTTCTTC. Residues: CASSSTSGPYNEQFF.

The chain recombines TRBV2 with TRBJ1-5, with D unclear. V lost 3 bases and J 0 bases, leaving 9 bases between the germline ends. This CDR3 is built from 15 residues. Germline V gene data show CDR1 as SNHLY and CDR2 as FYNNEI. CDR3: CASSEWVASNQPQHF. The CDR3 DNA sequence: TGTGCCAGCAGTGAGTGGGTAGCTAGCAATCAGCCCCAGCATTTT.

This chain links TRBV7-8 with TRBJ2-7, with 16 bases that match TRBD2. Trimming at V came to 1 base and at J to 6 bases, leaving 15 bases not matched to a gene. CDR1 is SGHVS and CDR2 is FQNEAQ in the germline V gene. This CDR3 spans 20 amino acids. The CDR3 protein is CASSLDVPGLAGGTPFEQYF. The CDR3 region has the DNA TGTGCCAGCAGCTTAGACGTCCCGGGACTAGCGGGAGGGACCCCTTTCGAGCAGTACTTC.